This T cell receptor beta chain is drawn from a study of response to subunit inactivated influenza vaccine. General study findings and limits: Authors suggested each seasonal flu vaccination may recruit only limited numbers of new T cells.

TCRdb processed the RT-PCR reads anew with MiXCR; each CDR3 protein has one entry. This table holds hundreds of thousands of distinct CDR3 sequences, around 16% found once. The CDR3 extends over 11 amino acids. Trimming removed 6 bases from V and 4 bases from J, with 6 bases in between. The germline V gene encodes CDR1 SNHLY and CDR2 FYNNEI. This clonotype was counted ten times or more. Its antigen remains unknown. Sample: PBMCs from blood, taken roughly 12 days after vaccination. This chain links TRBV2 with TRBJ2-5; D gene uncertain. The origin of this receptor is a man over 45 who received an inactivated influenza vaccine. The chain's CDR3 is CASSVRETQYF. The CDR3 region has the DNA TGTGCCAGCAGCGTAAGAGAGACCCAGTACTTC.